The 32 T cell receptor beta chains reported below all come from one sample, sequenced in a study of blood T cell repertoires in COVID-19. Sequenced by immunoSEQ multiplex PCR; TCRdb stores in-frame clones only, minus some. Of roughly 240,000 clones in the sample, 83% were seen once. Sequenced: PBMCs or T cells enriched from blood (not recorded which). Receptor source: a woman aged 40 to 50 who had been exposed to COVID-19.

This clone was seen just once. This chain joins TRBV10-3 and TRBJ1-2; 9 nucleotides align to TRBD1. Germline CDR1 reads ENHRY; CDR2 reads SYGVKD. The junction had 8 bases not matched to a gene; V was cut back by 3 bases and J by 0 bases. CDR3 size: 17 residues. CDR3 in amino acids: CAISDPRGQGANYGYTF. CDR3 in DNA: TGTGCCATCAGTGACCCCAGGGGACAGGGAGCTAACTATGGCTACACCTTC.

This clone was observed a handful of times. The chain has TRBV7-2 and TRBJ2-7; 14 nucleotides align to TRBD2. This CDR3 spans 14 amino acids. CDR1 and CDR2 from the germline V gene are SGHTA and FQGNSA. The trim removed 3 bases at V and 6 bases at J, leaving 1 base unmatched. The CDR3 sequence: CASSLTSGGGEQYF. The CDR3, as DNA: TGTGCCAGCAGCTTGACTAGCGGGGGGGGCGAGCAGTACTTC.

V is TRBV6-4 and J is TRBJ2-3; TRBD2 matches at 16 bases. J was trimmed by 5 bases and V by 4 bases; bases with no gene match: 6. CDR3 length: 17 residues. Looked up from germline, CDR1 is MRHNA and CDR2 is SNTAGT. Here the CDR3 reads CASSAGTSGGAGDTQYF. In nucleotides, the CDR3 is TGTGCCAGCAGTGCCGGGACTAGCGGGGGGGCTGGAGATACGCAGTATTTT.

The chain couples TRBV11-2 to TRBJ2-1; D may be TRBD2 (5 bases). V lost 5 bases to trimming and J lost 0 bases, with 14 bases between them. The germline V gene has CDR1 SGHAT and CDR2 FQNNGV. The CDR3 extends over 16 amino acids. The DNA for the CDR3 is TGTGCCAGCAGCATCCGACTAACGAGCTCCTACAATGAGCAGTTCTTC. Translated: CASSIRLTSSYNEQFF.

The chain joins TRBV5-1 to TRBJ2-7; possibly TRBD2 for D (5 bases). The germline CDR1 and CDR2 sequences are SGHRS and YFSETQ. This CDR3 contains 16 residues. Trimming removed 0 bases at V and 2 bases at J, with 15 bases between. The CDR3 region is CASSLAEGSRPYEQYF. The CDR3 nucleotides read TGCGCCAGCAGCTTGGCAGAGGGCTCGAGGCCCTACGAGCAGTACTTC.

The chain has TRBV9 and TRBJ1-6, with D perhaps TRBD1 (6 bases). CDR3 length equals 15 residues. CDR1 SGDLS and CDR2 YYNGEE come from the germline V gene. Trimming removed 0 bases at V and 7 bases at J, with 11 bases between. CDR3 bases: TGTGCCAGCAGCGTAGGAGGGGGTGGGAATTCACCCCTCCACTTT. Translated, it gives CASSVGGGGNSPLHF. The full variable domain, its missing parts supplied by reference TRBV9 and TRBJ1-6, is DSGVTQTPKHLITATGQRVTLRCSPRSGDLSVYWYQQSLDQGLQFLIQYYNGEERAKGNILERFSAQQFPDLHSELNLSSLELGDSALYFCASSVGGGGNSPLHFGNGTRLTVT.

This sequence joins TRBV5-1 and TRBJ1-2; TRBD1 aligns across 8 bases. The trim removed 0 bases at V and 4 bases at J, leaving 8 bases unmatched. The length of the CDR3 is 16 residues. In germline, CDR1 is SGHRS, CDR2 YFSETQ. The CDR3 DNA reads TGCGCCAGCAGCTTGGAAGCGACAGGGGCCCGCTATGGCTACACCTTC. Translating it yields CASSLEATGARYGYTF. The whole variable domain, filled in from reference TRBV5-1 and TRBJ1-2, reads KAGVTQTPRYLIKTRGQQVTLSCSPISGHRSVSWYQQTPGQGLQFLFEYFSETQRNKGNFPGRFSGRQFSNSRSEMNVSTLELGDSALYLCASSLEATGARYGYTFGSGTRLTVV.

The chain recombines TRBV3-1 (or the pseudogene TRBV3-2) with TRBJ2-7; 11 nucleotides align to TRBD1. The germline V gene has CDR1 LGHDT and CDR2 YNNKEL (reference sequence). The trim removed 4 bases at V and 6 bases at J, leaving 2 bases unmatched. The CDR3 covers 13 residues. The CDR3 DNA reads TGTGCCAGCAGCCCGGGACAGGGGGGCGAGCAGTACTTC. Protein product: CASSPGQGGEQYF.

V and J are TRBV9 and TRBJ2-1; 14 nucleotides line up with TRBD2. V lost 4 bases and J lost 0; bases outside the gene matches: 9. The CDR3 has 19 residues. The V gene's germline CDR1 is SGDLS and CDR2 YYNGEE. The CDR3 DNA reads TGTGCCAGCAGCAGAACCGGGACTAGCGGGGGTAGCTCCTACAATGAGCAGTTCTTC. It yields the protein CASSRTGTSGGSSYNEQFF.

This clone has just a few counts. V and J are TRBV6-5 and TRBJ1-5, with D possibly TRBD1 on 6 matching bases. Germline lookup yields CDR1 MNHEY and CDR2 SVGAGI. CDR3 length: 14 residues. Between the trimmed V and J ends, which lost 6 bases and 5 bases, there was a span of 14 bases. CDR3 region: CASSQRGGDQPQHF. In nucleotides, the CDR3 is TGTGCCAGCAGCCAAAGGGGGGGGGATCAGCCCCAGCATTTT.

The chain employs TRBV7-8 and TRBJ2-5, with 8 bases that match TRBD1. Trimming removed 4 bases from V and 1 base from J; junction bases left unmatched: 2. This CDR3 region has 14 residues. In germline, CDR1 is SGHVS, CDR2 FQNEAQ. The CDR3 DNA is TGTGCCAGCAGCTGGACAGGGAGCCAAGAGACCCAGTACTTC. Protein sequence: CASSWTGSQETQYF. Drawing the rest from reference TRBV7-8 and TRBJ2-5, the complete variable domain is GAGVSQSPRYKVAKRGQDVALRCDPISGHVSLFWYQQALGQGPEFLTYFQNEAQLDKSGLPSDRFFAERPEGSVSTLKIQRTQQEDSAVYLCASSWTGSQETQYFGPGTRLLVL.

The rearrangement links TRBV19 to TRBJ1-3, with D perhaps matching TRBD1 (6 bases). The CDR3 loop spans 16 amino acids. The germline V and J ends were trimmed by 0 bases and 0 bases, with 9 bases remaining between them. Germline lookup yields CDR1 LNHDA and CDR2 SQIVND (reference sequence). The CDR3 here is CASSIDDRSSGNTIYF. CDR3 in DNA: TGTGCCAGTAGTATAGACGACAGGAGCTCTGGAAACACCATATATTTT.

The count of this clone is one. The chain combines TRBV4-1 with TRBJ1-3; 9 bases are shared with TRBD1. Germline lookup yields CDR1 MGHRA and CDR2 YSYEKL. The length of the CDR3 is 19 residues. V lost 1 base to trimming and J lost 3 bases; unmatched junction nucleotides: 13. The CDR3 DNA follows: TGCGCCAGCAGCCAAGGGGGGTACGGGACAGGGAACATTGGAAACACCATATATTTT. Protein sequence: CASSQGGYGTGNIGNTIYF.

The chain is built from TRBV19 and TRBJ2-3; 8 bases are shared with TRBD2. The J segment lost 2 bases and the V segment lost 6 bases, leaving 10 bases of the junction unmatched. Germline V gives CDR1 LNHDA, CDR2 SQIVND (reference sequence). This CDR3 is built from 16 residues. CDR3 bases: TGTGCCAGTAGCAGACGGATAGCGGGGAACACAGATACGCAGTATTTT. Residues: CASSRRIAGNTDTQYF.

The chain employs TRBV18 and TRBJ2-1; 9 nucleotides align to TRBD1. The V and J ends lost 0 bases and 7 bases, in that order; junction bases with no gene match: 7. In germline, CDR1 is KGHSH, CDR2 LQKENI. This CDR3 contains 16 residues. In nucleotides, the CDR3 is TGTGCCAGCTCACCACCAAACTGGGACAGGGAAAATGAGCAGTTCTTC. This codes for CASSPPNWDRENEQFF.

This clone was counted between two and nine times. The chain couples TRBV10-3 to TRBJ2-7; 7 positions match TRBD2. After removal of 5 bases from V and 7 bases from J, the junction contained 17 bases not matched to a gene. CDR1 and CDR2 (germline): ENHRY, SYGVKD. This CDR3 contains 16 residues. The DNA for the CDR3 is TGTGCCATCAGTCTGCTGGGGGAGGGTGACGTCTCTGAGCAGTACTTC. Translating it yields CAISLLGEGDVSEQYF.

This clone has a single count. The chain uses TRBV30 and TRBJ2-7; 7 bases agree with TRBD1. Germline CDR1 and CDR2: GTSNPN and SVGIG (reference sequence). J was trimmed by 4 bases and V by 0 bases; bases with no gene match: 9. The CDR3 contains 15 residues. CDR3 sequence: CAWSVPPGGPYEQYF. The DNA for the CDR3 is TGTGCCTGGAGTGTACCGCCAGGGGGTCCATACGAGCAGTACTTC.

This clone was seen a handful of times. J is TRBJ1-2 and V is TRBV9; a possible D gene is TRBD1 (5 bases). V was shortened by 3 bases and J by 8 bases, with 20 bases between the two germline ends. This CDR3 is built from 15 residues. Germline V gene lookup returns CDR1 SGDLS and CDR2 YYNGEE. In DNA, the CDR3 is TGTGCCAGCAGCGCCGACAGACAGTATACCTCGGGCTACACCTTC. Translated, it gives CASSADRQYTSGYTF.

The chain has TRBV7-8 and TRBJ2-2; D gene ambiguous. CDR1 and CDR2 from the germline V gene are SGHVS and FQNEAQ. This CDR3 spans 17 amino acids. Trimming took 0 bases from V and 1 from J, leaving 12 bases between them. The CDR3 DNA reads TGTGCCAGCAGCTTAGCGCGTTCAGGATTGAACACCGGGGAGCTGTTTTTT. This sequence encodes CASSLARSGLNTGELFF.

CDR3 DNA: TGTGCCAGCAAACAACGGGGTTCCGGGGGGGCCTACGAGCAGTACTTC. As protein: CASKQRGSGGAYEQYF. This chain joins TRBV2 and TRBJ2-7; 8 nucleotides match TRBD2. CDR3 length equals 16 residues. Unmatched junction bases numbered 13, after V lost 7 bases and J lost 2 bases. Germline-derived CDR1 and CDR2 are SNHLY and FYNNEI.

The chain combines TRBV7-2 with TRBJ2-3; D uncertain. Trimming cost V 5 bases and J 5 bases, with 8 bases left between them. The CDR3 extends over 12 amino acids. Germline CDR1 and CDR2: SGHTA and FQGNSA. The CDR3 is CASSPGGDTQYF. The CDR3 DNA reads as TGTGCCAGCAGCCCCGGTGGAGATACGCAGTATTTT.

This clone was detected only a few times. The chain combines TRBV30 with TRBJ1-2, with TRBD1 matching over 11 bases. V was pared by 3 bases and J by 6 bases, with 6 bases of the junction left unmatched. The CDR3 extends over 14 amino acids. Germline CDR1 reads GTSNPN; CDR2 reads SVGIG (reference sequence). CDR3 amino acids: CAWRDRGPGDGYTF. The CDR3 nucleotides read TGTGCCTGGAGGGACAGGGGGCCAGGGGATGGCTACACCTTC.

The CDR3 bases are TGTGCCAGCAGCCCGCTAGGGGGGGGCGGCTACACCTTC. Translation: CASSPLGGGGYTF. This chain links TRBV7-8 with TRBJ1-2, with D maybe TRBD1 (6 bases). Germline-derived CDR1 and CDR2 are SGHVS and FQNEAQ. CDR3 length: 13 amino acids. Trimming took off 5 bases at V and 8 bases at J, with 15 bases between the two ends.

The chain has TRBV28 and TRBJ1-1; 9 bases fit TRBD1. The CDR3 totals 18 residues. Per the germline V gene, CDR1 is MDHEN and CDR2 is SYDVKM. Trimming took 4 bases from V and 6 from J; bases not matched to a gene: 18. DNA of the CDR3: TGTGCCAGCAGTTGGGGATGGGGGACAGGGCGCTTTATCCCTGAAGCTTTCTTT. Protein sequence: CASSWGWGTGRFIPEAFF.

A word on this clone: At one end the junction does not follow the germline gene, possibly because of a read error. This sequence joins TRBV7-9 and TRBJ2-7; 12 bases are shared with TRBD1. Germline V lookup: CDR1 SEHNR, CDR2 FQNEAQ (reference sequence). CDR3 length: 15 amino acids. This chain's CDR3 is CASSSTGTGGILPFF. CDR3 DNA sequence: TGTGCCAGCAGCAGCACCGGGACAGGGGGCATTCTACCCTTCTTC.

The chain uses TRBV7-2 and TRBJ2-3; 11 bases map to TRBD2. V trimming: 6 bases; J trimming: 3 bases; junction bases outside the gene matches: 8. Germline loops: CDR1 SGHTA, CDR2 FQGNSA. The CDR3 is made up of 16 amino acids. The CDR3 DNA is TGTGCCAGCAGTTATAGCGGGGGGGCCGGGACAGATACGCAGTATTTT. This gives the protein CASSYSGGAGTDTQYF.

This clone is a singleton in its sample. At the DNA level, this CDR3 is encoded by other sequences in the same sample as well. The rearrangement uses TRBV9 and TRBJ1-2; 8 bases are shared with TRBD1. CDR1 is SGDLS, CDR2 YYNGEE, per germline. The CDR3 length is 14 residues. Trimming removed 2 bases from V and 5 bases from J; junction bases left unmatched: 5. CDR3 protein: CASSVGQGNYGYTF. Here the CDR3 DNA reads TGTGCCAGCAGCGTTGGACAGGGTAATTATGGCTACACCTTC.

The J gene is TRBJ2-1, the V gene TRBV29-1; 7 nucleotides match TRBD2. Germline loops: CDR1 SQVTM, CDR2 ANQGSEA. The CDR3 covers 16 residues. The V and J ends lost 0 bases and 6 bases, in that order; junction bases with no gene match: 11. CDR3 coding DNA: TGCAGCGTTGAAGATCCGGGGGGAGGCCCCCCCAATGAGCAGTTCTTC. Residues: CSVEDPGGGPPNEQFF.

The chain recombines TRBV7-6 with TRBJ1-4; D remains unclear. The CDR3 totals 13 residues. Trimming cost V 5 bases and J 8 bases, with 12 bases left between them. The germline gives CDR1 SGHVS, CDR2 FNYEAQ. The CDR3, as DNA: TGTGCCAGCAGCACTCCCCCGTTAGAAAAACTGTTTTTT. As protein: CASSTPPLEKLFF.

This chain uses TRBV5-6 with TRBJ1-1, with 7 bases aligning to TRBD1. The length of the CDR3 is 15 residues. Trimming cost V 2 bases and J 3 bases; bases outside gene matches: 7. The germline CDR1 and CDR2 sequences are SGHDT and YYEEEE. CDR3 coding DNA: TGTGCCAGCAGCTTATACAGGGGCGAGGACACTGAAGCTTTCTTT. This sequence encodes CASSLYRGEDTEAFF. The full variable domain, with the rest looked up from reference TRBV5-6 and TRBJ1-1, is DAGVTQSPTHLIKTRGQQVTLRCSPKSGHDTVSWYQQALGQGPQFIFQYYEEEERQRGNFPDRFSGHQFPNYSSELNVNALLLGDSALYLCASSLYRGEDTEAFFGQGTRLTVV.

This clone has just a few counts. The rearrangement joins TRBV7-2 to TRBJ1-3, with 10 bases matching TRBD1. CDR3 size: 18 residues. V shed 5 bases, J shed 5 bases, and the junction held 15 bases outside the gene matches. CDR1 and CDR2 from the germline V gene are SGHTA and FQGNSA. The CDR3 here is CASSQNPGTGEDRNTIYF. The CDR3, as DNA: TGTGCCAGCAGCCAGAACCCCGGGACAGGGGAGGATAGAAACACCATATATTTT.

The chain uses TRBV12-2 and TRBJ1-1; TRBD1, the table's D call, lacks a check against the DNA. TRBV12-2 is a listed pseudogene. This CDR3 is built from 20 residues. The chain's CDR3 is CASRHPNYRGRAPVQGEAFF. In DNA form, the CDR3 reads TGTGCAAGTCGCCATCCCAATTACAGGGGGCGAGCCCCTGTACAAGGTGAAGCTTTCTTT.